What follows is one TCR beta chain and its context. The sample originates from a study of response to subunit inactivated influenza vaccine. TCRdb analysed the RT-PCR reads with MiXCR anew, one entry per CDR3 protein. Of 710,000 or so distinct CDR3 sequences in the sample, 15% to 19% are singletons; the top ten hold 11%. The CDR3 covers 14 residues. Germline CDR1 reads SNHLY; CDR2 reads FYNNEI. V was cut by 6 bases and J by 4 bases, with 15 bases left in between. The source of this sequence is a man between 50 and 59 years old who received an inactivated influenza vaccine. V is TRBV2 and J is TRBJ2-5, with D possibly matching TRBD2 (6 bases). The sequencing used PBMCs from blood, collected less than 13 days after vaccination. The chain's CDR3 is CASRIRAGPETQYF. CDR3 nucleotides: TGTGCCAGCAGAATCCGAGCGGGTCCAGAGACCCAGTACTTC.